Listed here are 2 T cell receptor beta chains from one sample, sequenced in a study of cytomegalovirus exposure and HLA in healthy donors. The primer mix had 60 Vbeta and 13 Jbeta primers. The assay was immunoSEQ multiplex PCR, and TCRdb's table has in-frame clones only and misses some. In the table there are 150,000 to 200,000 clones, almost 85% of which are singletons. Sequencing used PBMCs. All receptors come from a girl aged 10 to 17 in good health and CMV-seropositive.

The rearrangement uses TRBV4-1 and TRBJ2-1; 10 positions agree with TRBD1. Germline CDR1 reads MGHRA; CDR2 reads YSYEKL. V trimming: 7 bases; J trimming: 7 bases; junction bases outside the gene matches: 1. The CDR3 is made up of 12 amino acids. In DNA form, the CDR3 reads TGCGCCAGCACGGGACAGGGGAATGAGCAGTTCTTC. It is translated as CASTGQGNEQFF.

V is TRBV27 and J is TRBJ1-4; possibly TRBD1 for D (5 bases). Germline V CDR1 and CDR2: MNHEY, SMNVEV (reference sequence). Between the trimmed V and J ends, which lost 1 base and 7 bases, there was a span of 19 bases. CDR3 size: 17 residues. The CDR3 sequence: CASSLLGVEGLVEKLFF. In DNA form, the CDR3 reads TGTGCCAGCAGTTTATTAGGGGTGGAGGGGTTGGTTGAAAAACTGTTTTTT.